Presented here are 20 T cell receptor beta chains from one specimen sequenced in a study of T cell responses to AZD1222 COVID-19 vaccine. Sequencing was performed with immunoSEQ multiplex PCR; in TCRdb, only in-frame clones are kept and a portion is missing. The profile covers about 110,000 clones, with around 83% appearing a single time and less than 3.5% taken by the ten largest. The sample here was peripheral blood, taken on day 0 of AZD1222 vaccination. The receptors come from an adult in good health.

This clone was seen a single time. The genes are TRBV2 and TRBJ1-5; 7 bases line up with TRBD1. Losses at the gene ends were 6 bases for V and 6 bases for J; bases not matched to a gene: 8. In germline, CDR1 is SNHLY, CDR2 FYNNEI. CDR3 length: 14 residues. The CDR3 protein is CASRTQGTSQPQHF. CDR3 bases: TGTGCCAGCAGGACACAGGGGACGAGTCAGCCCCAGCATTTT. Based on the CDR3 plus reference TRBV2 and TRBJ1-5, the full variable domain is EPEVTQTPSHQVTQMGQEVILRCVPISNHLYFYWYRQILGQKVEFLVSFYNNEISEKSEIFDDQFSVERPDGSNFTLKIRSTKLEDSAMYFCASRTQGTSQPQHFGDGTRLSIL.

The genes are TRBV18 and TRBJ1-1, with D tentatively TRBD1 (5 bases). Trimming pared 3 bases from V and 5 bases from J, leaving 19 bases between. This CDR3 is built from 16 residues. Germline values: CDR1 KGHSH, CDR2 LQKENI. The CDR3 region is CASSPHGGWEGTEAFF. In nucleotides, the CDR3 is TGTGCCAGCTCACCTCACGGGGGATGGGAGGGAACTGAAGCTTTCTTT.

The CDR3 spells CASSRFEREPTYEQYF. The CDR3 DNA reads TGTGCCAGCAGTCGATTTGAACGGGAGCCTACCTACGAGCAGTACTTC. The V and J genes are TRBV6-6 and TRBJ2-7; D perhaps matches TRBD2 (6 bases). This CDR3 contains 16 residues. Trimming took off 5 bases at V and 2 bases at J, with 19 bases between the two ends. Germline lookup yields CDR1 MNHNY and CDR2 SVGAGI (reference sequence).

The chain employs TRBV7-3 and TRBJ2-7; 10 bases align to TRBD2. Trimming removed 0 bases from V and 2 bases from J; junction bases left unmatched: 1. The CDR3 totals 15 residues. From germline, CDR1 is SGHTA and CDR2 FQGTGA. The CDR3 spells CASSLTSGGTYEQYF. The CDR3 region has the DNA TGTGCCAGCAGCTTAACTAGCGGGGGGACCTACGAGCAGTACTTC.

The rearrangement joins TRBV19 to TRBJ1-1, with D maybe TRBD1 (5 bases). The V gene's germline CDR1 is LNHDA and CDR2 SQIVND (reference sequence). V was pared by 10 bases and J by 0 bases, with 12 bases between. This CDR3 contains 13 residues. The CDR3 nucleotides read TGTGCCACCGGGACGGTCATGAACACTGAAGCTTTCTTT. Its protein is CATGTVMNTEAFF.

The chain carries TRBV19 and TRBJ1-5; the D is unclear. Germline CDR1 reads LNHDA; CDR2 reads SQIVND (reference sequence). Trimming shortened V by 7 bases and J by 4 bases, and 11 bases separated the two germline ends. The CDR3 runs 13 residues. CDR3 nucleotide sequence: TGTGCCAGTACTTCTACACTTAATCAGCCCCAGCATTTT. Translated: CASTSTLNQPQHF.

In its sample, this clone was seen a few times. V usage is TRBV5-5 and J usage is TRBJ2-7; TRBD1 matches at 7 bases. The CDR3 spans 17 residues. V trimming: 0 bases; J trimming: 6 bases; junction bases outside the gene matches: 15. Germline V CDR1 and CDR2: SGHKS, YYEKEE (reference sequence). The CDR3 DNA is TGTGCCAGCAGCTTGGCCATACAGGGGTCGAAGCTCGGCGAGCAGTACTTC. As protein: CASSLAIQGSKLGEQYF.

This sequence joins TRBV7-6 and TRBJ2-3; no clear D. Trimming pared 1 base from V and 0 bases from J, leaving 8 bases between. In germline, CDR1 is SGHVS, CDR2 FNYEAQ. This CDR3 is 15 amino acids long. CDR3 residues: CASSLGASSTDTQYF. The CDR3 DNA reads as TGTGCCAGCAGCTTAGGGGCGAGTAGCACAGATACGCAGTATTTT.

The genes are TRBV6-5 and TRBJ1-5; D is perhaps TRBD1 (6 bases). The CDR3 is 16 amino acids. The V end was cut by 0 bases, the J end by 2 bases, with 11 bases between. Germline CDR1 and CDR2: MNHEY and SVGAGI. The chain's CDR3 is CASSYSRGAGNQPQHF. The CDR3 nucleotides are TGTGCCAGCAGTTACTCACGGGGGGCAGGCAATCAGCCCCAGCATTTT.

This chain joins TRBV5-6 and TRBJ1-4, with D hard to call. V lost 3 bases and J 7 bases, leaving 13 bases between the germline ends. Germline V CDR1 and CDR2: SGHDT, YYEEEE. This CDR3 spans 14 amino acids. CDR3 protein: CASSYGLHTEKLFF. The CDR3 coding sequence is TGTGCCAGCAGCTACGGACTACATACTGAAAAACTGTTTTTT.

V gene TRBV6-1 combines with J gene TRBJ1-2; perhaps TRBD1 as D (5 bases). Trimming took 2 bases from V and 8 from J, leaving 21 bases between them. CDR1 and CDR2 (germline): MNHNS, SASEGT. The CDR3 extends over 16 amino acids. The CDR3 sequence: CASSETGGPKGWGYTF. In nucleotides, the CDR3 is TGTGCCAGCAGTGAAACGGGGGGACCTAAGGGCTGGGGCTACACCTTC.

The rearrangement links TRBV2 to TRBJ1-6; perhaps TRBD1 as D (5 bases). Germline V lookup: CDR1 SNHLY, CDR2 FYNNEI. V dropped 8 bases and J dropped 3 bases, with 8 bases sitting between them. This CDR3 comprises 13 residues. The CDR3 is CASSTGYNSPLHF. The DNA for the CDR3 is TGTGCCAGCTCCACAGGCTATAATTCACCCCTCCACTTT.

The chain joins TRBV28 to TRBJ1-1, with D tentatively TRBD1 (5 bases). The CDR3 consists of 16 residues. Germline loops: CDR1 MDHEN, CDR2 SYDVKM. V was cut by 3 bases and J by 6 bases, with 20 bases left in between. Here the CDR3 reads CASSLDGGRGNAEAFF. The CDR3 DNA reads as TGTGCCAGCAGTTTGGACGGTGGGAGGGGAAACGCTGAAGCTTTCTTT. Supplemented by reference TRBV28 and TRBJ1-1, the full variable domain reads DVKVTQSSRYLVKRTGEKVFLECVQDMDHENMFWYRQDPGLGLRLIYFSYDVKMKEKGDIPEGYSVSREKKERFSLILESASTNQTSMYLCASSLDGGRGNAEAFFGQGTRLTVV.

The CDR3 protein is CASSLQRQGSYEQYF. The CDR3 region has the DNA TGTGCCAGTAGTCTCCAAAGACAGGGAAGTTACGAGCAGTACTTC. The chain uses TRBV19 and TRBJ2-7, with 7 positions matching TRBD1. Per the germline V gene, CDR1 is LNHDA and CDR2 is SQIVND (reference sequence). The ends lost 5 bases at V and 4 bases at J; junction bases unmatched: 11. The CDR3 is made up of 15 amino acids. Together with reference TRBV19 and TRBJ2-7, the CDR3 gives the full variable domain: DGGITQSPKYLFRKEGQNVTLSCEQNLNHDAMYWYRQDPGQGLRLIYYSQIVNDFQKGDIAEGYSVSREKKESFPLTVTSAQKNPTAFYLCASSLQRQGSYEQYFGPGTRLTVT.

The chain carries TRBV5-1 and TRBJ1-3; perhaps TRBD1 as D (6 bases). In germline, CDR1 is SGHRS, CDR2 YFSETQ. V gave up 4 bases and J gave up 0 bases, with 11 bases separating them. The CDR3 sequence is 15 residues long. This CDR3 is CASSPEGGSGNTIYF. The CDR3 DNA sequence: TGCGCCAGCAGCCCGGAAGGGGGCTCTGGAAACACCATATATTTT.

The rearrangement joins TRBV4-2 to TRBJ2-1, with 10 nucleotides matching TRBD1. Trimming took 3 bases from V and 9 from J; bases not matched to a gene: 11. The CDR3 runs to 16 residues. Germline CDR1 and CDR2: LGHNA and YNFKEQ. The DNA for the CDR3 is TGTGCCAGCAGCCACATCGGGACAGGGGATATTGGTGAGCAGTTCTTC. Protein: CASSHIGTGDIGEQFF.

The genes are TRBV19 and TRBJ2-6; 10 bases map to TRBD2. The V and J ends lost 4 bases and 0 bases, in that order; junction bases with no gene match: 6. Germline V CDR1 and CDR2: LNHDA, SQIVND (reference sequence). The CDR3 totals 18 residues. CDR3 nucleotides: TGTGCCAGTAGTAGGGATGGACTAGCGGTCTCTGGGGCCAACGTCCTGACTTTC. Its protein is CASSRDGLAVSGANVLTF.

The V call is TRBV5-6, the J call TRBJ1-5, with D possibly TRBD1 on 6 matching bases. V lost 5 bases and J 0 bases, leaving 18 bases between the germline ends. The CDR3 is 17 residues long. The germline gives CDR1 SGHDT, CDR2 YYEEEE. The CDR3 DNA sequence: TGTGCCAGCAGTCGGAACCGGGACAAGCATAGCAATCAGCCCCAGCATTTT. Translation: CASSRNRDKHSNQPQHF.

This rearrangement joins TRBV5-5 to TRBJ2-2; D uncertain. V was pared by 1 base and J by 2 bases, with 3 bases between. The CDR3 has 13 residues. Germline CDR1 SGHKS, CDR2 YYEKEE (reference sequence). The CDR3 here is CASSLTNTGELFF. For the CDR3, the DNA is TGTGCCAGCAGCTTGACAAACACCGGGGAGCTGTTTTTT.

The gene calls are TRBV4-2 and TRBJ1-5; perhaps TRBD1 as D (5 bases). Germline lookup yields CDR1 LGHNA and CDR2 YNFKEQ. Trimming left V 1 base short and J 7 bases short, with 14 bases between. There are 15 residues in the CDR3. CDR3 region: CASSQVGGGIQPQHF. The CDR3, as DNA: TGTGCCAGCAGCCAAGTCGGCGGGGGAATACAGCCCCAGCATTTT.